The 18 T cell receptor beta chains presented below share a single source sample, sequenced in a study of blood T cells in healthy people across ages. Primed by a sample-barcoded 5' primer and a J-beta primer mix, a second PCR proceeded for 7 to 11 cycles. Each CDR3 protein gets one entry after TCRdb re-called the 5' RACE reads with MiXCR. This table has 720,000 or so distinct CDR3 sequences, roughly 41% appearing once. Sequencing was done on a sample of blood. The receptors were sampled from a man at least 80 years old in good health.

V is TRBV2 and J is TRBJ2-2; the match to TRBD1 covers 7 bases. The V segment lost 6 bases and the J segment 7 bases; nucleotides outside the gene matches: 8. Germline CDR1 is SNHLY and CDR2 is FYNNEI. The CDR3 contains 14 residues. The CDR3, as DNA: TGTGCCAGCAGCGAGACAGGGTACGGCGGGGAGCTGTTTTTT. Translated, it gives CASSETGYGGELFF.

This clonotype was found many times. J is TRBJ2-7 and V is TRBV6-2 or TRBV6-3, with TRBD2 matching 11 bases. Germline values: CDR1 MNHEY, CDR2 SVGEGT. The CDR3 extends over 15 amino acids. Losses at the gene ends were 5 bases for V and 5 bases for J; bases not matched to a gene: 8. CDR3 sequence (DNA): TGTGCCAGCAGTGACGCCGGGACTAGCGGTAACGAGCAGTACTTC. It encodes CASSDAGTSGNEQYF.

The rearrangement links TRBV12-3 or TRBV12-4 to TRBJ2-1; 10 bases map to TRBD2. The trim removed 3 bases at V and 5 bases at J, leaving 4 bases unmatched. The CDR3 is 15 residues long. Written as DNA, the CDR3 is TGTGCCAGCAGTTTTGGTAGCGGGGGGAACAATGAGCAGTTCTTC. Translating it yields CASSFGSGGNNEQFF.

Comments on this clonotype: This may be a read error: a much more frequent sequence differs by one nucleotide. The rearrangement links TRBV12-3 or TRBV12-4 to TRBJ1-2; D uncertain. The CDR3 runs 13 residues. Trimming stripped 1 base from V and 7 bases from J, with 10 bases between. The CDR3 DNA reads TGTGCCAGCAGTTTAGGTTCCGGATGTGGCTACACCTTC. It encodes CASSLGSGCGYTF.

This rearrangement joins TRBV9 to TRBJ2-4; 10 bases map to TRBD2. The CDR3 runs to 16 residues. The germline CDR1 and CDR2 sequences are SGDLS and YYNGEE. V was pared by 3 bases and J by 3 bases, with 6 bases of the junction left unmatched. The CDR3 nucleotides are TGTGCCAGCAGCGACCGGGAGCGGGAGGGCAAAAACATTCAGTACTTC. It encodes CASSDREREGKNIQYF.

V gene TRBV7-3 combines with J gene TRBJ2-1; maybe TRBD1 (6 bases). The J call may be faulty, since TRBJ2-7 better matches the DNA end. This CDR3 has 16 residues. Looked up from germline, CDR1 is SGHTA and CDR2 is FQGTGA. The CDR3 sequence: CASSLVAGAPYNEQYF. Here the CDR3 DNA reads TGTGCCAGCAGCTTAGTTGCAGGGGCCCCCTACAATGAGCAGTACTTC.

The CDR3 loop reads CASSLEGVVQYF. The CDR3 region has the DNA TGTGCCAGCAGCTTAGAAGGGGTGGTGCAGTATTTT. The rearrangement links TRBV11-2 to TRBJ2-3, with D possibly matching TRBD1 (5 bases). The length of the CDR3 is 12 residues. Germline assignment: CDR1 SGHAT and CDR2 FQNNGV. V was shortened by 0 bases and J by 11 bases, with 9 bases between the two germline ends.

This clonotype was counted a few times. V and J are TRBV29-1 and TRBJ1-1; maybe TRBD1 (6 bases). The germline gives CDR1 SQVTM, CDR2 ANQGSEA. The CDR3 consists of 13 residues. The V end lost 7 bases, the J end lost 0 bases, and 12 bases lay between the germline ends. The CDR3 here is CSGNREMNTEAFF. CDR3 DNA sequence: TGCAGCGGTAACAGGGAAATGAACACTGAAGCTTTCTTT.

This clonotype is a singleton in its sample. The J gene is TRBJ2-2, the V gene TRBV6-5; D perhaps matches TRBD2 (5 bases). From germline, CDR1 is MNHEY and CDR2 SVGAGI. With 6 bases removed from V and 1 base from J, the gap between germline ends came to 12 bases. The CDR3 extends over 15 amino acids. For the CDR3, the DNA is TGTGCCAGCAGGGGAGATGGTGGGAACACCGGGGAGCTGTTTTTT. Protein sequence: CASRGDGGNTGELFF.

This chain uses TRBV6-4 with TRBJ1-1; D not certain. Germline assignment: CDR1 MRHNA and CDR2 SNTAGT. The CDR3 runs to 13 residues. V was shortened by 4 bases and J by 4 bases, with 10 bases between the two germline ends. The CDR3 protein is CASSGLVGTEAFF. CDR3 DNA: TGTGCCAGCAGTGGACTTGTGGGCACTGAAGCTTTCTTT.

CDR3 coding DNA: TGTGCCAGCGGCAGGGACAGGAACACTGAAGCTTTCTTT. Translation: CASGRDRNTEAFF. The chain couples TRBV7-2 to TRBJ1-1; TRBD1 agrees at 7 bases. This CDR3 is built from 13 residues. The V gene end was trimmed by 8 bases and the J gene end by 1 base; junction bases not matched to a gene: 4. Per germline, CDR1 SGHTA and CDR2 FQGNSA.

The chain uses TRBV7-9 and TRBJ2-7; D gene ambiguous. From germline, CDR1 is SEHNR and CDR2 FQNEAQ (reference sequence). The V gene lost 1 base and the J gene lost 3 bases, with 13 bases spanning the gap. This CDR3 comprises 15 residues. The CDR3 loop reads CASSLGATGFYEQYF. DNA for the CDR3: TGTGCCAGCAGCTTAGGAGCAACGGGCTTCTACGAGCAGTACTTC.

The J gene is TRBJ2-6, the V gene TRBV12-3 or TRBV12-4; D not certain. The CDR3 has 15 residues. The V end lost 5 bases, the J end lost 0 bases, and 8 bases lay between the germline ends. CDR3 protein: CASSRQTSGANVLTF. DNA of the CDR3: TGTGCCAGCAGTAGACAAACCTCTGGGGCCAACGTCCTGACTTTC.

This clonotype was seen only a few times. The rearrangement joins TRBV2 to TRBJ1-4; TRBD1 might be the D (6 bases). Trimming took off 8 bases at V and 3 bases at J, with 13 bases between the two ends. The CDR3 is 14 residues long. Germline lookup yields CDR1 SNHLY and CDR2 FYNNEI. The CDR3 loop is CASLSPGANEKLFF. CDR3 nucleotide sequence: TGTGCCAGCCTTTCCCCAGGGGCTAATGAAAAACTGTTTTTT.

The rearrangement uses TRBV6-2 or TRBV6-3 and TRBJ2-2; D may correspond to TRBD1 or TRBD2 (6 bases each). The germline V gene encodes CDR1 MNHEY and CDR2 SVGEGT. The CDR3 spans 17 residues. The ends were cut back, 2 bases at V and 5 bases at J, with 18 bases in the middle. CDR3 sequence (DNA): TGTGCCAGCAGTTACGGACAGCCCCGGGGACTTACCGGGGAGCTGTTTTTT. Protein: CASSYGQPRGLTGELFF.

CDR3 sequence reads: CASSANTGTGSRKLFF. In DNA form, the CDR3 reads TGTGCCAGCAGTGCTAATACCGGGACAGGGTCTAGAAAACTGTTTTTT. The chain links TRBV12-3 or TRBV12-4 to TRBJ1-4; TRBD1 agrees at 9 bases. The CDR3 loop spans 16 amino acids. Trimming cost V 5 bases and J 10 bases; bases outside gene matches: 14.

This chain joins TRBV10-3 and TRBJ2-5; D is unresolved. The CDR3 is 13 amino acids. The germline V and J ends were trimmed by 3 bases and 5 bases, with 10 bases remaining between them. The germline V gene encodes CDR1 ENHRY and CDR2 SYGVKD. In DNA form, the CDR3 reads TGTGCCATCAGTGAAGAAGGACGGGAGACCCAGTACTTC. Translating gives CAISEEGRETQYF.

The genes are TRBV7-2 and TRBJ2-2, with D possibly matching TRBD1 (6 bases). Trimming took off 6 bases at V and 4 bases at J, with 9 bases between the two ends. Germline lookup yields CDR1 SGHTA and CDR2 FQGNSA. The CDR3 loop spans 13 amino acids. CDR3 loop: CASRGAGTGELFF. CDR3 in DNA: TGTGCCAGCAGGGGGGCGGGCACCGGGGAGCTGTTTTTT.